These 7 T cell receptor beta chains were all obtained from the same sample, sequenced in a study of shared clonotypes between healthy human individuals (TCRdb year 2020). CD8 naive samples consisted of CD45RO-negative cells that were positively selected for CCR7, yielding a CD45RA+CCR7+ population without TemRA cells. The library was obtained by the immunoSEQ multiplex PCR assay. Here the immuneACCESS table is served through TCRdb, limited to in-frame sequences with V and J called. Missing clones are a known gap in these copies; in checked studies unresolved V genes cover under half, and the rest lacks a known reason. The sample table lists some 2,000,000 clones, around 96% of them with a count of one. Of the sample, 1% to 1.3% falls within the top ten clones. The sample consisted of naive CD8+ T cells sorted from blood. What this sample's cell subset or site label stands for: CD45RA+CCR7+. The receptor set was obtained from a man between 18 and 35 years old in good health.

The chain combines TRBV10-3 with TRBJ1-1; D is possibly TRBD1 (5 bases). The length of the CDR3 is 15 residues. V lost 0 bases and J lost 3, with 11 bases in between. From germline, CDR1 is ENHRY and CDR2 SYGVKD. CDR3 nucleotide sequence: TGTGCCATCAGTGAGTCTCAAGGGGCCGACACTGAAGCTTTCTTT. Amino acid sequence: CAISESQGADTEAFF.

This chain joins TRBV7-6 and TRBJ2-7; D is possibly TRBD1 or TRBD2 (5 bases each). The CDR3 sequence is 17 residues long. Trimming pared 0 bases from V and 2 bases from J, leaving 17 bases between. Germline assignment: CDR1 SGHVS and CDR2 FNYEAQ. The CDR3 coding sequence is TGTGCCAGCAGCTTAGCCCCCCGGGACGTTACCGCCTACGAGCAGTACTTC. This translates into CASSLAPRDVTAYEQYF.

As regards this clone: Other DNA sequences in the sample encode the same CDR3. The V call is TRBV6-6, the J call TRBJ2-7; D remains unclear. This CDR3 region has 12 residues. The germline V gene has CDR1 MNHNY and CDR2 SVGAGI (reference sequence). The V and J ends lost 6 bases and 2 bases respectively, with 8 bases between them. CDR3 sequence (DNA): TGTGCCAGCAGCCCCGGTACCTACGAGCAGTACTTC. Its protein product is CASSPGTYEQYF.

The chain employs TRBV6-6 and TRBJ1-1; D is perhaps TRBD1 (5 bases). The V end lost 6 bases, the J end lost 5 bases, and 16 bases lay between the germline ends. Per germline, CDR1 MNHNY and CDR2 SVGAGI (reference sequence). The CDR3 consists of 14 residues. CDR3 in amino acids: CASSLEPRGTEAFF. The CDR3 region has the DNA TGTGCCAGCAGCCTCGAGCCCCGGGGGACTGAAGCTTTCTTT.

V usage is TRBV6-5 and J usage is TRBJ2-1; TRBD2 matches 7 bases. This CDR3 contains 15 residues. The germline V gene encodes CDR1 MNHEY and CDR2 SVGAGI. Trimming at V came to 0 bases and at J to 8 bases, leaving 7 bases not matched to a gene. The CDR3 DNA is TGTGCCAGCAGTTACTCGTCTGGGGCGGGGGATGAGCAGTTCTTC. Its translation is CASSYSSGAGDEQFF.

The V and J genes are TRBV30 and TRBJ2-5, with 11 bases that match TRBD2. Looked up from germline, CDR1 is GTSNPN and CDR2 is SVGIG (reference sequence). There are 17 residues in the CDR3. Trimming removed 2 bases from V and 6 bases from J; junction bases left unmatched: 14. The CDR3 nucleotides read TGTGCCTGGAGTCCGTACCTGACTAGCGGGGATGGAAAGACCCAGTACTTC. Residues: CAWSPYLTSGDGKTQYF.

The chain employs TRBV15 and TRBJ2-7, with TRBD1 matching over 9 bases. V lost 3 bases to trimming and J lost 5 bases; unmatched junction nucleotides: 5. Germline loops: CDR1 LNHNV, CDR2 YYDKDF (reference sequence). This CDR3 region has 14 residues. In DNA, the CDR3 is TGTGCCACCAGCAGTAGGGACAGGGTGGACGAGCAGTACTTC. It yields the protein CATSSRDRVDEQYF.